Below are 18 T cell receptor beta chains sequenced from a single sample in a study of siplizumab effects on memory and regulatory T cells. Some clones are missing from TCRdb's copy, which holds only in-frame ones; the method was immunoSEQ multiplex PCR. This sample carries roughly 60,000 clones, 95% to 98% of them seen once, and the ten largest clones take more than 0.095%. Sequenced sample: naive CD8+ T cells sorted from blood. These TCRs come from a human donor in good health.

This rearrangement joins TRBV5-4 to TRBJ2-5; TRBD2 matches at 7 bases. Germline V CDR1 and CDR2: SGHNT, YYREEE (reference sequence). The CDR3 runs 15 residues. Losses at the gene ends were 4 bases for V and 5 bases for J; bases not matched to a gene: 11. CDR3 coding DNA: TGTGCCAGCAGCCTAGCGGCGGGTTGGGGGGAGACCCAGTACTTC. Translated, it gives CASSLAAGWGETQYF.

V usage is TRBV11-2 and J usage is TRBJ2-7; D tentatively fits TRBD1 or TRBD2 (5 bases each). V lost 0 bases, J lost 3 bases, and 12 bases lay in between. Germline CDR1 reads SGHAT; CDR2 reads FQNNGV. This CDR3 has 15 residues. CDR3 DNA: TGTGCCAGCAGCTTAGAAAGGGGACCCTACTACGAGCAGTACTTC. Translation gives CASSLERGPYYEQYF. Full variable domain (remainder filled in from reference TRBV11-2 and TRBJ2-7): EAGVAQSPRYKIIEKRQSVAFWCNPISGHATLYWYQQILGQGPKLLIQFQNNGVVDDSQLPKDRFSAERLKGVDSTLKIQPAKLEDSAVYLCASSLERGPYYEQYFGPGTRLTVT.

This chain uses TRBV7-2 with TRBJ2-3; 7 positions match TRBD1. The CDR3 sequence is 14 residues long. Germline values: CDR1 SGHTA, CDR2 FQGNSA. Trimming removed 4 bases from V and 0 bases from J; junction bases left unmatched: 1. CDR3 sequence reads: CASSSTGSTDTQYF. As DNA, the CDR3 is TGTGCCAGCAGCTCGACAGGGAGCACAGATACGCAGTATTTT.

V gene TRBV30 combines with J gene TRBJ2-1, with D possibly called TRBD1 or TRBD2 (6 bases each). With 5 bases removed from V and 9 bases from J, the gap between germline ends came to 17 bases. The CDR3 is 13 residues long. Germline V gives CDR1 GTSNPN, CDR2 SVGIG (reference sequence). This chain's CDR3 is CAWGRGRGGEQFF. In DNA form, the CDR3 reads TGTGCCTGGGGCCGGGGGCGGGGTGGTGAGCAGTTCTTC.

The V and J genes are TRBV11-3 and TRBJ1-4, with 12 nucleotides matching TRBD1. This CDR3 contains 18 residues. Germline trimming cut 6 bases from V and 5 bases from J; bases unmatched to any gene: 13. From germline, CDR1 is SGHNT and CDR2 YENEEA. In DNA form, the CDR3 reads TGTGCCAGCAGTTGTTACGGGACAGGGGGCCTTAGGAATGAAAAACTGTTTTTT. It codes for CASSCYGTGGLRNEKLFF. Filled out from reference TRBV11-3 and TRBJ1-4, the complete variable domain reads EAGVVQSPRYKIIEKKQPVAFWCNPISGHNTLYWYLQNLGQGPELLIRYENEEAVDDSQLPKDRFSAERLKGVDSTLKIQPAELGDSAVYLCASSCYGTGGLRNEKLFFGSGTQLSVL.

The chain uses TRBV7-2 and TRBJ1-1; D gene unclear. The CDR3 consists of 12 residues. Germline loops: CDR1 SGHTA, CDR2 FQGNSA. The V end lost 5 bases, the J end lost 0 bases, and 4 bases lay between the germline ends. CDR3 coding DNA: TGTGCCAGCAGCCTCTTGAACACTGAAGCTTTCTTT. Translating it yields CASSLLNTEAFF.

CDR3 sequence reads: CASSYSTGEAFF. CDR3 sequence (DNA): TGTGCCAGCAGTTACTCGACAGGTGAAGCTTTCTTT. The genes are TRBV6-5 and TRBJ1-1, with a tentative D call TRBD1 (6 bases). The CDR3 has 12 residues. Germline lookup yields CDR1 MNHEY and CDR2 SVGAGI. V was clipped by 0 bases and J by 7 bases, with 6 bases between them.

V usage is TRBV7-9 and J usage is TRBJ2-7; no clear D gene. Germline values: CDR1 SEHNR, CDR2 FQNEAQ (reference sequence). V gave up 4 bases and J gave up 2 bases, with 3 bases separating them. This CDR3 has 11 amino acids. This CDR3 is CASSSTYEQYF. The CDR3 nucleotides read TGTGCCAGCAGCTCAACCTACGAGCAGTACTTC.

The chain uses TRBV27 and TRBJ2-7; possibly TRBD2 for D (5 bases). The CDR3 is made up of 15 amino acids. CDR1 and CDR2 from the germline V gene are MNHEY and SMNVEV (reference sequence). Trimming took off 7 bases at V and 0 bases at J, with 16 bases between the two ends. CDR3 region: CASKKVGEGSYEQYF. The DNA of the CDR3 is TGTGCCAGCAAAAAGGTCGGGGAAGGCTCCTACGAGCAGTACTTC.

The chain links TRBV11-3 to TRBJ2-3; tentatively, D is TRBD1 or TRBD2 (5 bases each). The germline V gene has CDR1 SGHNT and CDR2 YENEEA. The CDR3 contains 12 residues. V shed 3 bases and J shed 4 bases, with 5 bases lying between them. Here the CDR3 reads CASSLGADTQYF. Here the CDR3 DNA reads TGTGCCAGCAGCTTGGGGGCAGATACGCAGTATTTT.

This rearrangement joins TRBV9 to TRBJ1-6; D gene ambiguous. Germline assignment: CDR1 SGDLS and CDR2 YYNGEE. Trimming took 4 bases from V and 13 from J, leaving 9 bases between them. This CDR3 comprises 11 residues. The CDR3 spells CASSLLGPLHF. DNA of the CDR3: TGTGCCAGCAGCCTCCTTGGGCCCCTCCACTTT.

The chain joins TRBV9 to TRBJ1-3; TRBD1 matches 9 bases. The V gene end was trimmed by 0 bases and the J gene end by 2 bases; junction bases not matched to a gene: 9. Germline values: CDR1 SGDLS, CDR2 YYNGEE. There are 18 residues in the CDR3. The CDR3 DNA sequence: TGTGCCAGCAGCGTAGAAGGGGACAGGGTCTTCGCTGGAAACACCATATATTTT. Encoded protein: CASSVEGDRVFAGNTIYF.

A note on this clone: Sequence at one end of the junction differs from germline and may be a read error. At the DNA level, this CDR3 is encoded by other sequences in the same sample as well. The chain combines TRBV5-4 with TRBJ1-1; TRBD1 matches at 7 bases. This CDR3 has 14 residues. Germline-derived CDR1 and CDR2 are SGHNT and YYREEE (reference sequence). In DNA form, the CDR3 reads TGTGCCAGTAGCTTGTCAGGGGGGAACACTGAAGCTTTCTTT. The encoded protein is CASSLSGGNTEAFF.

This chain uses TRBV28 with TRBJ2-1; 8 positions match TRBD1. The CDR3 has 16 residues. Germline assignment: CDR1 MDHEN and CDR2 SYDVKM. With 5 bases clipped from V and 2 bases from J, the junction kept 8 bases outside the gene matches. CDR3 DNA: TGTGCCAGCAGTGTCGACAGGGGTTACACCTACAATGAGCAGTTCTTC. Residues: CASSVDRGYTYNEQFF.

A word on this clone: This CDR3 is also generated by other DNA sequences in the sample. The chain uses TRBV9 and TRBJ2-2; D call uncertain. V dropped 0 bases and J dropped 5 bases, with 5 bases sitting between them. Germline CDR1 is SGDLS and CDR2 is YYNGEE. This CDR3 region has 13 residues. In nucleotides, the CDR3 is TGTGCCAGCAGCGTAGGAAGGACCGGGGAGCTGTTTTTT. Translation: CASSVGRTGELFF.

V usage is TRBV28 and J usage is TRBJ1-1; D possibly corresponds to TRBD1 (5 bases). The V end lost 3 bases, the J end lost 1 base, and 6 bases lay between the germline ends. Per the germline V gene, CDR1 is MDHEN and CDR2 is SYDVKM. The CDR3 has 13 amino acids. CDR3 nucleotide sequence: TGTGCCAGCAGTTTGGGGGGGAACACTGAAGCTTTCTTT. This gives the protein CASSLGGNTEAFF.

This rearrangement joins TRBV27 to TRBJ1-1; 8 bases map to TRBD1. The J segment lost 5 bases and the V segment lost 8 bases, leaving 7 bases of the junction unmatched. Germline V gene lookup returns CDR1 MNHEY and CDR2 SMNVEV (reference sequence). The CDR3 extends over 13 amino acids. The CDR3 sequence is CASGQGAGTEAFF. CDR3 nucleotide sequence: TGTGCCAGCGGGCAGGGGGCGGGGACTGAAGCTTTCTTT.

The chain uses TRBV7-6 and TRBJ2-7; D not certain. The CDR3 length is 14 residues. Germline V gene lookup returns CDR1 SGHVS and CDR2 FNYEAQ. V was shortened by 3 bases and J by 0 bases, with 9 bases between the two germline ends. DNA of the CDR3: TGTGCCAGCAGCTTGCCGGGCAGCTCCTACGAGCAGTACTTC. Translated, it gives CASSLPGSSYEQYF.